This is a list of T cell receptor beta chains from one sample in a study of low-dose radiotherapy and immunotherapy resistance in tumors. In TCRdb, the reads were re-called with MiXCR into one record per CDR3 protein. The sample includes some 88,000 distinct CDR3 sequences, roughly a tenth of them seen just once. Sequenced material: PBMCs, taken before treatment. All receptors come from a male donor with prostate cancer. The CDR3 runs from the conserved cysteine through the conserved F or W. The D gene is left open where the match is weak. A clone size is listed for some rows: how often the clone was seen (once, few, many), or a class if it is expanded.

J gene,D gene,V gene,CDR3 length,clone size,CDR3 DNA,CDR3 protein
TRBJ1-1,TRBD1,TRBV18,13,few,TGTGCCAGCTCGCGGACAGGGATCACTGAAGCTTTCTTT,CASSRTGITEAFF
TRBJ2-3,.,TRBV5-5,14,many,TGTGCCAGCAGCTTGGTTCCAGGGTTGGATACGCAGTATTTT,CASSLVPGLDTQYF
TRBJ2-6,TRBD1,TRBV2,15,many,TGTGCCACGACAGGGCGTTTTTCTGGGGCCAACGTCCTGACTTTC,CATTGRFSGANVLTF
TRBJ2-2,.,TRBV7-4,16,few,TGTGCCAGCAGCCAAGGTAGCGGAGGGAACACCGGGGAGCTGTTTTTT,CASSQGSGGNTGELFF
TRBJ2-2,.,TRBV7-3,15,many,TGTGCCAGCAGCTTAACAGGGTCGAACACCGGGGAGCTGTTTTTT,CASSLTGSNTGELFF
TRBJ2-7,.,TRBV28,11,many,TGTGCCAGCAGCCTAGAAAGGACACAGTACTTC,CASSLERTQYF
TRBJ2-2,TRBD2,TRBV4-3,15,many,TGCGCCAGCAGCCAAGACGGACTAGCCCTCGGGGAGCTGTTTTTT,CASSQDGLALGELFF
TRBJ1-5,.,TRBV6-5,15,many,TGTGCCAGCAGTTACTCGGAAGGGAATAGGCAGCCCCAGCATTTT,CASSYSEGNRQPQHF
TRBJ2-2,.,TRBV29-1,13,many,TGCAGCGTTTCAGTGGACATTACCGGGGAGCTGTTTTTT,CSVSVDITGELFF
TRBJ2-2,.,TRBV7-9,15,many,TGTGCCAGCAGCCCCTCGGCGGGAAGTACCGGGGAGCTGTTTTTT,CASSPSAGSTGELFF
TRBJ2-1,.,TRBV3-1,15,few,TGTGCCAGCAGCCGGACCCTGACACCAGGCAATGAGCAGTTCTTC,CASSRTLTPGNEQFF
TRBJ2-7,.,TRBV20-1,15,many,TGCAGTGCTAGAGATCGGGTTAGCGGCTCCTACGAGCAGTACTTC,CSARDRVSGSYEQYF
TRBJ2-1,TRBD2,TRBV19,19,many,TGTGCCAGTAGTTCCGCGACTAGCGGGAGGGCCTCCCCTCGCAATGAGCAGTTCTTC,CASSSATSGRASPRNEQFF
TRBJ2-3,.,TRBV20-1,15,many,TGCAGTGCTAGAGACTTCAGGGAAAGCACAGATACGCAGTATTTT,CSARDFRESTDTQYF
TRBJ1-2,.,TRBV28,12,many,TGTGCCAGCTCTACACCTTCCTATGGCTACACCTTC,CASSTPSYGYTF
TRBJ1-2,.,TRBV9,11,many,TGTGCCAGCAGCGGCCCGGATGGCTACACCTTC,CASSGPDGYTF
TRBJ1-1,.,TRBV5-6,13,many,TGTGCCAGCAGCTTGTTTAGGAACACTGAAGCTTTCTTT,CASSLFRNTEAFF
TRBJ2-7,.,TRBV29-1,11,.,TGCAGCGTTGGCTCACGGTACGAGCAGTACTTC,CSVGSRYEQYF
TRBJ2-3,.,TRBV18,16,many,TGTGCCAGCTCACCACCGGTGCGGGAAGGGGCAGATACGCAGTATTTT,CASSPPVREGADTQYF
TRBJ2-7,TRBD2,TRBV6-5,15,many,TGTGCCAGCAGGGGAGGGGCCCCCAATACCTACGAGCAGTACTTC,CASRGGAPNTYEQYF